This T cell receptor beta chain comes out of a study of CD8 T cells in ankylosing spondylitis. This clonotype was detected many times. Its matching antigen is unknown. In making TCR beta libraries, quantitative 5'-RACE with molecular barcodes was used. One entry per CDR3 protein, called by TCRdb with MiXCR from the 5' RACE reads. The data show about 200,000 distinct CDR3 sequences, 7.3% seen once. Study conclusions and caveats: Matched ankylosing spondylitis synovial fluid reportedly contained a significantly enriched population of disease-linked clones. Several highly homologous variants made up a TCR beta motif, and this motif appeared characteristic of ankylosing spondylitis blood. The authors found the disease-linked clones to be CD8+ and relatively rare in peripheral blood. Existing reports had already noted some motif variants in reactive arthritis synovial fluid and blood.

This clonotype originated in a male donor with ankylosing spondylitis. The sequenced sample consisted of blood, either unsorted or a sorted T cell fraction (not recorded which).

The CDR3, as DNA: TGTGCCAGCAGCTTAGTCCTAGCGGGAGGAGAGACCCAGTACTTC. Encoded protein: CASSLVLAGGETQYF. V gene TRBV7-9 combines with J gene TRBJ2-5, with TRBD2 matching over 11 bases. With 1 base clipped from V and 4 bases from J, the junction kept 2 bases outside the gene matches. The V gene's germline CDR1 is SEHNR and CDR2 FQNEAQ (reference sequence). The CDR3 consists of 15 residues.